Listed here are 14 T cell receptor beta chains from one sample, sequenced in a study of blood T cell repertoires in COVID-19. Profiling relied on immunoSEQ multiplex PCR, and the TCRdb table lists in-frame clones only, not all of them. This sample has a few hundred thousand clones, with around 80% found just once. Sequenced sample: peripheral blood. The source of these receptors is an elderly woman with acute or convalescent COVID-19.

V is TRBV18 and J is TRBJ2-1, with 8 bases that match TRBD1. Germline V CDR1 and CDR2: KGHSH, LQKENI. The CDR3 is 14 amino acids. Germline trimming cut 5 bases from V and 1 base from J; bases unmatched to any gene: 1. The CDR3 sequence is CASSGTGSYNEQFF. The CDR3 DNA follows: TGTGCCAGCTCAGGGACAGGTTCCTACAATGAGCAGTTCTTC.

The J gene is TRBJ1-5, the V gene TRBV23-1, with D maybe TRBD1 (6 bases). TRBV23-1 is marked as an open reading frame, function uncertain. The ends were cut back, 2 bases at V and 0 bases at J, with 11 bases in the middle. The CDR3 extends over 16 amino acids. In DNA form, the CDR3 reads TGCGCCAGCAGTCAAGCCCGGACAGATAGCAATCAGCCCCAGCATTTT. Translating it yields CASSQARTDSNQPQHF.

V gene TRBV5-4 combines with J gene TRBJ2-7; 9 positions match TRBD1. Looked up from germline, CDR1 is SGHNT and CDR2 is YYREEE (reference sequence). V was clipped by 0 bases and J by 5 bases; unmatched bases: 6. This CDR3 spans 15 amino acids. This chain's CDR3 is CASSLAGTGKNEQYF. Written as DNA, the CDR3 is TGTGCCAGCAGCTTGGCCGGGACAGGGAAAAACGAGCAGTACTTC.

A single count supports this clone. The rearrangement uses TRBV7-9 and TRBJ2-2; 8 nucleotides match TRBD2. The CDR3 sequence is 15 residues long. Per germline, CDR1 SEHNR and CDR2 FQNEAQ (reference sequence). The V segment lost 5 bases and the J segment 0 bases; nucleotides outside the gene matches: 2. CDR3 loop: CASSRSGANTGELFF. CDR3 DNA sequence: TGTGCCAGCAGCCGTAGCGGGGCGAACACCGGGGAGCTGTTTTTT. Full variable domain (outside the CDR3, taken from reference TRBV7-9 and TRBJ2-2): DTGVSQNPRHKITKRGQNVTFRCDPISEHNRLYWYRQTLGQGPEFLTYFQNEAQLEKSRLLSDRFSAERPKGSFSTLEIQRTEQGDSAMYLCASSRSGANTGELFFGEGSRLTVL.

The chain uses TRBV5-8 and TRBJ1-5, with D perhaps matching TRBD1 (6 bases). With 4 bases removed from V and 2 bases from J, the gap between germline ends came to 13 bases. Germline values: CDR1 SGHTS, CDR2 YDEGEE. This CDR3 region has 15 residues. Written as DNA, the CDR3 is TGTGCCAGCAGCCAACGGGGGGCTGGCAATCAGCCCCAGCATTTT. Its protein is CASSQRGAGNQPQHF.

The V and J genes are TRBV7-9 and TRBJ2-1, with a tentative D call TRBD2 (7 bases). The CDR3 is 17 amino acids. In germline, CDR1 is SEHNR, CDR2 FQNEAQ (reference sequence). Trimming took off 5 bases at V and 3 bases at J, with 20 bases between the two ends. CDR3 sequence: CASSRGASGLNYNEQFF. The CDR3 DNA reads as TGTGCCAGCAGCCGGGGGGCCAGCGGGCTTAACTACAATGAGCAGTTCTTC.

As DNA, the CDR3 is TGTGCCAGCAGTCCTTCTTCGACAGGAACCATGAACACTGAAGCTTTCTTT. It encodes CASSPSSTGTMNTEAFF. The gene calls are TRBV2 and TRBJ1-1; TRBD1 is a possible D gene (6 bases). Germline V CDR1 and CDR2: SNHLY, FYNNEI. The CDR3 covers 17 residues. The V gene lost 5 bases and the J gene lost 0 bases, with 19 bases spanning the gap.

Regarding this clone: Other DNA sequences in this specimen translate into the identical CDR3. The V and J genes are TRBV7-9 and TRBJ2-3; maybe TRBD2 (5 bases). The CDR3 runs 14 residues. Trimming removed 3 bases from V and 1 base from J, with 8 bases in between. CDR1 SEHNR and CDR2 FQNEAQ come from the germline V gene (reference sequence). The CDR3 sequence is CASSFLGGTDTQYF. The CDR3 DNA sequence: TGTGCCAGCAGCTTCCTCGGGGGCACAGATACGCAGTATTTT. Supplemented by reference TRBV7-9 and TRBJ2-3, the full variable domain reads DTGVSQNPRHKITKRGQNVTFRCDPISEHNRLYWYRQTLGQGPEFLTYFQNEAQLEKSRLLSDRFSAERPKGSFSTLEIQRTEQGDSAMYLCASSFLGGTDTQYFGPGTRLTVL.

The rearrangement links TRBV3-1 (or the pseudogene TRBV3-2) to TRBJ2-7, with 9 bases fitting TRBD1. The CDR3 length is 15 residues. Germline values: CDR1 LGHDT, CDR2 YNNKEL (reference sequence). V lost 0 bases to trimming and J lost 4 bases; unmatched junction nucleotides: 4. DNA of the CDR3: TGTGCCAGCAGCCAAGACTTGACAGGGGGATACGAGCAGTACTTC. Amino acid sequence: CASSQDLTGGYEQYF.

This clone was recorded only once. CDR3 sequence reads: CASSPQQGWGEQYF. The DNA for the CDR3 is TGTGCCAGCTCACCTCAACAGGGATGGGGCGAGCAGTACTTC. This chain joins TRBV18 and TRBJ2-7; possible D gene TRBD1, 6 bases. CDR3 length equals 14 residues. Per the germline V gene, CDR1 is KGHSH and CDR2 is LQKENI. The ends were cut back, 3 bases at V and 6 bases at J, with 15 bases in the middle.

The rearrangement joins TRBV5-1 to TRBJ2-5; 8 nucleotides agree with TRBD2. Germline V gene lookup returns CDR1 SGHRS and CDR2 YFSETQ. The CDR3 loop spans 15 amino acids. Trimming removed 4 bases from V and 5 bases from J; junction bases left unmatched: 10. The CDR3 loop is CASSPPGGGFETQYF. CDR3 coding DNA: TGCGCCAGCAGCCCTCCCGGCGGGGGGTTTGAGACCCAGTACTTC.

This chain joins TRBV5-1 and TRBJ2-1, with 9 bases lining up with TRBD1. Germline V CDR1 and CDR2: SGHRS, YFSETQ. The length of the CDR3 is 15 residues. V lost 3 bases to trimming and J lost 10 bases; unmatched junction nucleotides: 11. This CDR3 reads CASSSPGQGMWEQFF. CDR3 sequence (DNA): TGCGCCAGCAGCTCCCCGGGACAGGGCATGTGGGAGCAGTTCTTC.

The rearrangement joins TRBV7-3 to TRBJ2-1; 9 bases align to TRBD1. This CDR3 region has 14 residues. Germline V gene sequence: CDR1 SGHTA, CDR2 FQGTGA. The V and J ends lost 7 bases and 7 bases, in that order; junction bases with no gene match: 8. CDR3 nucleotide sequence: TGTGCCAGCAACCCGGGACAGGGATCGAATGAGCAGTTCTTC. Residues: CASNPGQGSNEQFF.

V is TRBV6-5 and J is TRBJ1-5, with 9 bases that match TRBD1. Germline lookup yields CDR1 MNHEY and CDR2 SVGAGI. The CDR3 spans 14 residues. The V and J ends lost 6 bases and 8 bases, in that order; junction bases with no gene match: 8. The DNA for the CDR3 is TGTGCCAGCAGAATGGGACAGGGACCGGAGCCCCAGCATTTT. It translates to CASRMGQGPEPQHF.